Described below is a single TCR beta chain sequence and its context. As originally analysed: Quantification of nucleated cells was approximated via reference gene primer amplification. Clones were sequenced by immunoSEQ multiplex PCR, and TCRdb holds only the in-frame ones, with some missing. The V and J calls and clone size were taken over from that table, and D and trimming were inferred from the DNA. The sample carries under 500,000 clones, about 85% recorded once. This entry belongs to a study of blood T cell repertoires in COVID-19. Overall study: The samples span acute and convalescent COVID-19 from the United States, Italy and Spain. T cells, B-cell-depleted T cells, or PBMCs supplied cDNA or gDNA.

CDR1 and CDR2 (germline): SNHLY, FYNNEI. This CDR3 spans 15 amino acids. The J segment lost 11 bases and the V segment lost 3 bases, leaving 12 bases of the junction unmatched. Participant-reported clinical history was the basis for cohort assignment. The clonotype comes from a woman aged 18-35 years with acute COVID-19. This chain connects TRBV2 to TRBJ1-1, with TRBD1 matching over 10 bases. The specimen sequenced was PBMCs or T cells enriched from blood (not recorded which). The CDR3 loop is CASSEGTGEVMVAFF. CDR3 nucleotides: TGTGCCAGCAGTGAGGGGACAGGGGAGGTGATGGTGGCTTTCTTT.